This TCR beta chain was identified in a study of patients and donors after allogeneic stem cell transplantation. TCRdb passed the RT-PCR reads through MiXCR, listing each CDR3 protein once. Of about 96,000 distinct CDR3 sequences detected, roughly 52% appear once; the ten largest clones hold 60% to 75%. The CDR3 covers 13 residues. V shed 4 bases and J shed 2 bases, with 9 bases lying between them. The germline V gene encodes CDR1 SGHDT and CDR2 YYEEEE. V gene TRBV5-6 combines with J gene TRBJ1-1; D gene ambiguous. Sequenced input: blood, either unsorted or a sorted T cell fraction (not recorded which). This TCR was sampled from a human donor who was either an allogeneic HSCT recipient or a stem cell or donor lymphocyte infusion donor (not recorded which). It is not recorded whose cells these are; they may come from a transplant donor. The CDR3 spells CASSPASNTEAFF. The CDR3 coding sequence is TGTGCCAGCAGCCCGGCCAGCAACACTGAAGCTTTCTTT.